These 10 T cell receptor beta chains were all obtained from the same sample, sequenced in a study of shared clonotypes between healthy human individuals. TCRdb's copy holds only in-frame clones and misses some; the assay was immunoSEQ multiplex PCR. Altogether roughly 2,300,000 clones are present, about nine tenths being singletons, with the ten largest covering 0.37%. Sequencing used naive CD4+ T cells from PBMCs. Subset denoted: CD45RA+ positively selected. These receptors were taken from a man between 18 and 35 years old in good health. Some clones in this sample may be carry-over from other donors' samples.

This clone has a handful of counts. CDR3 in amino acids: CASGGNQPQHF. CDR3 bases: TGTGCCAGCGGGGGGAATCAGCCCCAGCATTTT. This chain connects TRBV6-6 to TRBJ1-5; perhaps TRBD1 as D (5 bases). The length of the CDR3 is 11 residues. Germline-derived CDR1 and CDR2 are MNHNY and SVGAGI (reference sequence). The ends were cut back, 8 bases at V and 4 bases at J, with 6 bases in the middle.

The rearrangement uses TRBV2 and TRBJ2-7; TRBD2 matches at 10 bases. After removal of 7 bases from V and 5 bases from J, the junction contained 2 bases not matched to a gene. The CDR3 length is 12 residues. In germline, CDR1 is SNHLY, CDR2 FYNNEI. CDR3 sequence: CASNLAGDEQYF. DNA of the CDR3: TGTGCCAGCAACCTAGCGGGAGACGAGCAGTACTTC. The complete variable domain, with remaining parts taken from reference TRBV2 and TRBJ2-7, reads EPEVTQTPSHQVTQMGQEVILRCVPISNHLYFYWYRQILGQKVEFLVSFYNNEISEKSEIFDDQFSVERPDGSNFTLKIRSTKLEDSAMYFCASNLAGDEQYFGPGTRLTVT.

The chain has TRBV2 and TRBJ1-1; D gene uncertain. V gave up 5 bases and J gave up 1 base, with 11 bases separating them. The germline V gene has CDR1 SNHLY and CDR2 FYNNEI. The CDR3 has 14 amino acids. The chain's CDR3 is CASSRWGRNTEAFF. The CDR3 DNA follows: TGTGCCAGCAGTCGGTGGGGAAGGAACACTGAAGCTTTCTTT. Complete variable domain (other parts from reference TRBV2 and TRBJ1-1): EPEVTQTPSHQVTQMGQEVILRCVPISNHLYFYWYRQILGQKVEFLVSFYNNEISEKSEIFDDQFSVERPDGSNFTLKIRSTKLEDSAMYFCASSRWGRNTEAFFGQGTRLTVV.

The table lists this clone with a count of one. This chain uses TRBV7-3 with TRBJ2-1; no firm D call. Germline V gene data show CDR1 as SGHTA and CDR2 as FQGTGA. This CDR3 has 14 residues. Trimming took off 5 bases at V and 10 bases at J, with 18 bases between the two ends. CDR3 protein: CASSPLGSPREQFF. The CDR3 nucleotides read TGTGCCAGCAGCCCCCTAGGGTCGCCAAGGGAGCAGTTCTTC.

The table lists this clone with a few counts. The rearrangement uses TRBV6-5 and TRBJ2-7; 8 nucleotides align to TRBD1. The V gene end was trimmed by 0 bases and the J gene end by 3 bases; junction bases not matched to a gene: 1. The germline V gene has CDR1 MNHEY and CDR2 SVGAGI. The CDR3 extends over 14 amino acids. For the CDR3, the DNA is TGTGCCAGCAGTTACTCGACAGGGGTCTACGAGCAGTACTTC. Translation: CASSYSTGVYEQYF.

The chain joins TRBV4-3 to TRBJ2-3; TRBD2 is a possible D gene (5 bases). The CDR3 sequence is 15 residues long. Trimming stripped 0 bases from V and 6 bases from J, with 13 bases between. Germline-derived CDR1 and CDR2 are LGHNA and YSLEER. The CDR3 spells CASSQDLGSLDTQYF. CDR3 coding DNA: TGCGCCAGCAGCCAAGATCTAGGGAGCCTGGATACGCAGTATTTT.

This rearrangement joins TRBV5-1 to TRBJ2-3; possible D gene TRBD1, 5 bases. Germline V CDR1 and CDR2: SGHRS, YFSETQ. The CDR3 runs to 14 residues. V lost 0 bases and J 4 bases, leaving 9 bases between the germline ends. CDR3 residues: CASSLGGAPDTQYF. In DNA, the CDR3 is TGCGCCAGCAGCTTGGGTGGGGCCCCAGATACGCAGTATTTT.

The chain combines TRBV6-5 with TRBJ1-2, with D possibly matching TRBD1 (5 bases). Trimming pared 0 bases from V and 4 bases from J, leaving 15 bases between. CDR3 length equals 16 residues. Per germline, CDR1 MNHEY and CDR2 SVGAGI. This CDR3 reads CASSYSTLTDAYGYTF. Written as DNA, the CDR3 is TGTGCCAGCAGTTACTCGACCCTGACAGACGCCTATGGCTACACCTTC.

This chain joins TRBV7-9 and TRBJ2-1; D ambiguous. The germline gives CDR1 SEHNR, CDR2 FQNEAQ (reference sequence). There are 9 residues in the CDR3. Trimming cost V 11 bases and J 9 bases, with 8 bases left between them. For the CDR3, the DNA is TGTGCCCCAGGTGGTGAGCAGTTCTTC. Residues: CAPGGEQFF.

This chain connects TRBV5-4 to TRBJ2-1; 9 bases are a match to TRBD2. The junction had 7 bases not matched to a gene; V was cut back by 4 bases and J by 8 bases. The V gene's germline CDR1 is SGHNT and CDR2 YYREEE (reference sequence). The CDR3 is 14 residues long. CDR3: CASSLVSGSHEQFF. The DNA for the CDR3 is TGTGCCAGCAGCCTTGTTAGCGGGAGCCATGAGCAGTTCTTC.